This TCR beta chain was obtained from a study of blood T cell repertoires in COVID-19. Study summary: From the United States, Italy and Spain came samples of acute and convalescent COVID-19. T cells, B-cell-depleted T cells, or PBMCs supplied cDNA or gDNA.

This CDR3 contains 14 residues. Germline V CDR1 and CDR2: MGHRA, YSYEKL. Deletions cut 6 bases from V and 2 bases from J, with 13 bases between. In the authors' workflow: Researchers report that nucleated cell counts were estimated from reference gene primer amplification. Here immunoSEQ multiplex PCR was the method, and the copy in TCRdb shows in-frame clones only, minus some. The DNA gave D and trimming, while V, J and clone size come from that table. This table has about 400,000 clones, roughly 88% appearing once. The chain is built from TRBV4-1 and TRBJ1-2, with D perhaps TRBD1 (6 bases). The sequence came from a woman younger than 45 with active or convalescent COVID-19. Sequencing was performed on peripheral blood. The CDR3 sequence: CASSRGGQNYGYTF. In nucleotides, the CDR3 is TGCGCCAGCAGTCGCGGCGGACAGAACTATGGCTACACCTTC.